These T cell receptor beta chains were read from a single sample in a study of cytomegalovirus exposure and HLA in healthy donors. The table came from immunoSEQ multiplex PCR; TCRdb's copy has only in-frame clones and leaves some out. The sample carries roughly 160,000 clones, 70% to 90% recorded once. Sequencing was carried out using PBMCs. These receptors were taken from a woman aged 25-40 years in good health and CMV-seropositive. Both conserved end residues are part of each CDR3. Fields, in order: J gene, V gene, D gene, clone size, CDR3 protein, CDR3 DNA. D genes are given only for firm matches. Clone size is stated in some rows and not others, as once, few, many or a class when expanded.

TRBJ1-1,TRBV5-4,-,-,CASSLVRGANTEAFF,TGTGCCAGCAGCTTGGTTAGAGGCGCGAACACTGAAGCTTTCTTT
TRBJ1-1,TRBV5-1,TRBD1,-,CASSVDRGGTEAFF,TGCGCCAGCAGCGTCGACAGGGGAGGCACTGAAGCTTTCTTT
TRBJ2-1,TRBV18,TRBD1,-,CASSTGTGAGNEQFF,TGTGCCAGCTCAACCGGGACAGGGGCGGGAAATGAGCAGTTCTTC
TRBJ2-5,TRBV21-1,-,-,CASSKEGGVETQYF,TGTGCCAGCAGCAAAGAGGGAGGGGTAGAGACCCAGTACTTC
TRBJ1-5,TRBV6-6,-,few,CASSYGQDGQPQHF,TGTGCCAGCAGTTACGGTCAGGATGGCCAGCCCCAGCATTTT
TRBJ1-4,TRBV30,-,-,CAWSGARVPTVNEKLFF,TGTGCCTGGAGTGGGGCCAGGGTGCCTACCGTTAATGAAAAACTGTTTTTT
TRBJ2-7,TRBV29-1,TRBD1,-,CSVEDTWDRGTYEQYF,TGCAGCGTTGAAGATACCTGGGACAGGGGGACTTACGAGCAGTACTTC
TRBJ2-2,TRBV5-4,-,-,CASRLDRNTGELFF,TGTGCCAGCAGACTGGACAGGAACACCGGGGAGCTGTTTTTT
TRBJ1-1,TRBV5-8,-,-,CAGSLTGFTAEAFF,TGTGCCGGCAGCCTTACAGGGTTTACGGCTGAAGCTTTCTTT
TRBJ1-6,TRBV7-2,-,-,CASSLGLTRGNSPLHF,TGTGCCAGCAGCTTAGGGTTGACACGGGGTAATTCACCCCTCCACTTT
TRBJ1-6,TRBV28,-,-,CASSLSQGYSPLHF,TGTGCCAGCAGTCTGTCTCAGGGATATTCACCCCTCCACTTT
TRBJ2-7,TRBV6-6,-,-,CASSYAGAGVYEQYF,TGTGCCAGCAGTTACGCAGGGGCAGGAGTCTACGAGCAGTACTTC
TRBJ2-5,TRBV7-6,TRBD1,-,CASRTGWIETQYF,TGTGCCAGCCGGACAGGGTGGATAGAGACCCAGTACTTC
TRBJ2-7,TRBV5-1,-,-,CASRSDTGYYEQYF,TGCGCCAGCAGGTCGGACACCGGTTACTACGAGCAGTACTTC
TRBJ2-3,TRBV4-2,TRBD2,-,CASGLAGDLTDTQYF,TGTGCCAGCGGACTAGCGGGGGACCTCACAGATACGCAGTATTTT
TRBJ2-7,TRBV25-1,TRBD1,-,CASRRQGTYEQYF,TGTGCCAGCAGGAGACAGGGGACGTACGAGCAGTACTTC
TRBJ2-5,TRBV7-2,TRBD2,few,CASSLWRGGAVETQYF,TGTGCCAGCAGCTTATGGCGGGGGGGCGCAGTTGAGACCCAGTACTTC
TRBJ1-1,TRBV7-8,-,few,CASSFQGQGTEAFF,TGTGCCAGCAGCTTCCAGGGTCAGGGCACTGAAGCTTTCTTT
TRBJ1-1,TRBV9,TRBD1,-,CASSVDRDTEAFF,TGTGCCAGCAGCGTTGACAGGGACACTGAAGCTTTCTTT
TRBJ2-3,TRBV5-1,-,-,CASSLQVGTQYF,TGCGCCAGCAGCTTACAGGTGGGCACGCAGTATTTT